Presented here are 3 T cell receptor beta chains from one specimen sequenced in a study of beta chain features in type 1 diabetes. The authors reverse transcribed all of the isolated RNA, so sequencing captured expressed TCRB transcripts. Assay: immunoSEQ multiplex PCR; the TCRdb copy retains only in-frame clones and omits some. Here the sample spans around 150,000 clones, about 7.1% being singletons. The sample was central memory CD4+ T cells from blood. The receptors shown here come from a woman in her twenties or thirties in good health.

This clone was observed a few times. The chain joins TRBV6-5 to TRBJ1-1; D gene unclear. V lost 0 bases to trimming and J lost 7 bases, with 9 bases between them. The germline CDR1 and CDR2 sequences are MNHEY and SVGAGI. The CDR3 runs to 13 residues. CDR3 protein: CASSYSRQNEAFF. In nucleotides, the CDR3 is TGTGCCAGCAGTTACTCGAGGCAGAATGAAGCTTTCTTT.

This chain links TRBV28 with TRBJ2-7; the match to TRBD2 covers 9 bases. The CDR3 contains 14 residues. The germline V gene has CDR1 MDHEN and CDR2 SYDVKM. The junction had 10 bases not matched to a gene; V was cut back by 6 bases and J by 7 bases. The CDR3 nucleotides read TGTGCCAGCAGCTTTGGTCCAGCGGGAGGTGAGCAGTACTTC. The encoded protein is CASSFGPAGGEQYF.

This clone showed up just a few times. This chain uses TRBV6-6 with TRBJ1-5; the D gene is possibly TRBD1 (5 bases). Germline V gives CDR1 MNHNY, CDR2 SVGAGI (reference sequence). The CDR3 contains 15 residues. V lost 6 bases and J lost 1, with 13 bases in between. The CDR3 here is CASRKQVGSNQPQHF. In nucleotides, the CDR3 is TGTGCCAGCAGGAAACAGGTCGGGAGCAATCAGCCCCAGCATTTT.